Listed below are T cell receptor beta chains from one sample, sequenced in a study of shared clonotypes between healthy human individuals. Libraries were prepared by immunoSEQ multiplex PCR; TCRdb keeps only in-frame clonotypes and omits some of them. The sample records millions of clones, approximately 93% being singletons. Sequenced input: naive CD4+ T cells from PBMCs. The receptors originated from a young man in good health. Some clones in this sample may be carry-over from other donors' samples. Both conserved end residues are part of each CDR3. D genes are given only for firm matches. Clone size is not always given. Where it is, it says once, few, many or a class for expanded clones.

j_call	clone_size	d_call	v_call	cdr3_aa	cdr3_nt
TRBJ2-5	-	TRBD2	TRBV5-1	CASSLIAGGQETQYF	TGCGCCAGCAGCTTGATCGCGGGAGGACAAGAGACCCAGTACTTC
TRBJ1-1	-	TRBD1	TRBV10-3	CAISESIRGVTEATEAFF	TGTGCCATCAGTGAGTCAATCAGGGGGGTGACGGAAGCCACTGAAGCTTTCTTT
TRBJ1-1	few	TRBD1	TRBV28	CATLGDRVTEAFF	TGTGCCACCCTTGGGGACAGGGTGACTGAAGCTTTCTTT
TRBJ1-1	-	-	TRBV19	CASSMAGVAFF	TGTGCCAGTAGTATGGCGGGGGTTGCTTTCTTT
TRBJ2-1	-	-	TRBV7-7	CASSSGTYNEQFF	TGTGCCAGCAGCTCGGGAACATACAATGAGCAGTTCTTC
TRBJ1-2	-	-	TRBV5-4	CASSQGPNYGYTF	TGTGCCAGCAGTCAGGGGCCCAACTATGGCTACACCTTC
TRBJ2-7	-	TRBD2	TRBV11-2	CASSPGRGEWEQYF	TGTGCCAGCAGCCCGGGGCGGGGGGAGTGGGAGCAGTACTTC
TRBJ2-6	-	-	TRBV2	CASSEATGWLRETSGANVLTF	TGTGCCAGCAGTGAAGCGACCGGCTGGCTCAGGGAGACCTCTGGGGCCAACGTCCTGACTTTC
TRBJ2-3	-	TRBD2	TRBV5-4	CASSLSLAGSTDTQYF	TGTGCCAGCAGCTTGAGCCTAGCGGGTAGCACAGATACGCAGTATTTT
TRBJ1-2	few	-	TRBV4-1	CASSQGTREKYGYTF	TGCGCCAGCAGCCAAGGGACACGCGAGAAATATGGCTACACCTTC
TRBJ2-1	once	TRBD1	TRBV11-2	CASSLVRSDRDNEQFF	TGTGCCAGCAGCTTAGTCAGGTCGGACAGGGACAATGAGCAGTTCTTC
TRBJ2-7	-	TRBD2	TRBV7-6	CASSSVWREGGYEQYF	TGTGCCAGCAGCTCCGTTTGGCGGGAGGGCGGCTACGAGCAGTACTTC
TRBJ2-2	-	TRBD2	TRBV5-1	CASSFSGSIDTGELFF	TGCGCCAGCAGCTTTAGCGGGAGTATCGACACCGGGGAGCTGTTTTTT
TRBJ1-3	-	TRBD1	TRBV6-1	CASSPGTAGNTIYF	TGTGCCAGCAGTCCAGGGACAGCTGGAAACACCATATATTTT
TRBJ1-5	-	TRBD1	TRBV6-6	CASSTGTGGQPQHF	TGTGCCAGCAGCACCGGGACAGGGGGTCAGCCCCAGCATTTT
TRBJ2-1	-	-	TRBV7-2	CASSLLNEQFF	TGTGCCAGCAGCTTACTGAATGAGCAGTTCTTC
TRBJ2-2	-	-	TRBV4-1	CASSQEGQGFTGELFF	TGCGCCAGCAGCCAAGAGGGTCAGGGGTTCACCGGGGAGCTGTTTTTT
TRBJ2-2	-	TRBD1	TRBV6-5	CASSRQGAGTGELFF	TGTGCCAGCAGTCGTCAGGGGGCGGGCACCGGGGAGCTGTTTTTT
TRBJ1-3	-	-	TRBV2	CASSAGRASGNTIYF	TGTGCCAGCAGTGCGGGCAGGGCTTCGGGAAACACCATATATTTT
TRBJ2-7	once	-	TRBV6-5	CASNLTPGGGYEQYF	TGTGCCAGCAACCTCACGCCCGGGGGAGGATACGAGCAGTACTTC
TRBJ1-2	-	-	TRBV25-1	CASSEPGGVDYGYTF	TGTGCCAGCAGTGAACCCGGAGGGGTCGACTATGGCTACACCTTC
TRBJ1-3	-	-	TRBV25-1	CASSAGSAGNTIYF	TGTGCCAGCAGTGCCGGGTCGGCTGGAAACACCATATATTTT
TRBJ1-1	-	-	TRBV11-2	CASSQGRWNTEAFF	TGTGCCAGCAGCCAGGGTCGATGGAACACTGAAGCTTTCTTT
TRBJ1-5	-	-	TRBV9	CASSEGPRGQPQHF	TGTGCCAGCAGCGAGGGGCCTCGGGGTCAGCCCCAGCATTTT
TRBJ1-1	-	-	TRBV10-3	CAISTGMNTEAFF	TGTGCCATCAGTACAGGGATGAACACTGAAGCTTTCTTT
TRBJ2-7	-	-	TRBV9	CASSPRVQTFEQYF	TGTGCCAGCAGCCCCCGGGTCCAGACTTTCGAGCAGTACTTC
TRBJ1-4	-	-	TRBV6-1	CASIMGPTNEKLFF	TGTGCCAGCATTATGGGGCCAACTAATGAAAAACTGTTTTTT
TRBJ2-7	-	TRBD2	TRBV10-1	CASSDGGTGPYEQYF	TGCGCCAGCAGTGACGGGGGGACGGGACCCTACGAGCAGTACTTC